This T cell receptor (beta chain) was documented in a study of blood T cell repertoires in COVID-19. Across the study: Acute and convalescent COVID-19 samples came from the United States, Italy and Spain. The cDNA or gDNA used as material had been derived from T cells, B-cell-depleted T cells, or PBMCs.

In Seattle, patients joined the study during active infection and were tracked longitudinally. Per germline, CDR1 SGHKS and CDR2 YYEKEE (reference sequence). This CDR3 region has 14 residues. V shed 0 bases and J shed 8 bases, with 11 bases lying between them. The table came from immunoSEQ multiplex PCR; TCRdb's copy has only in-frame clones and leaves some out. The sample lists around 120,000 clones; about 90% were seen once. Sequenced material: peripheral blood. The chain uses TRBV5-5 and TRBJ1-4; maybe TRBD1 (5 bases). This TCR was sampled from a woman in her sixties or seventies with COVID-19, enrolled during active disease. The CDR3 region is CASSLEGNKEKLFF. The DNA for the CDR3 is TGTGCCAGCAGCTTGGAGGGGAATAAAGAAAAACTGTTTTTT.